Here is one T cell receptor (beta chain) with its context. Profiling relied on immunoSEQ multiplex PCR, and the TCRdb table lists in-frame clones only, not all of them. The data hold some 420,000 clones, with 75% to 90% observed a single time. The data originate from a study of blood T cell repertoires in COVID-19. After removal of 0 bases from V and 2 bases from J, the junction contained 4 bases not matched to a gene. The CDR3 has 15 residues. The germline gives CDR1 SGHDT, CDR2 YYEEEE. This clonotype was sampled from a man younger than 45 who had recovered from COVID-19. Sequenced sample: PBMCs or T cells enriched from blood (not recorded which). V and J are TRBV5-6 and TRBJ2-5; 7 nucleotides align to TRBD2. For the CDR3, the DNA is TGTGCCAGCAGCTTGGGTCCAGCGGGGCAAGAGACCCAGTACTTC. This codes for CASSLGPAGQETQYF.